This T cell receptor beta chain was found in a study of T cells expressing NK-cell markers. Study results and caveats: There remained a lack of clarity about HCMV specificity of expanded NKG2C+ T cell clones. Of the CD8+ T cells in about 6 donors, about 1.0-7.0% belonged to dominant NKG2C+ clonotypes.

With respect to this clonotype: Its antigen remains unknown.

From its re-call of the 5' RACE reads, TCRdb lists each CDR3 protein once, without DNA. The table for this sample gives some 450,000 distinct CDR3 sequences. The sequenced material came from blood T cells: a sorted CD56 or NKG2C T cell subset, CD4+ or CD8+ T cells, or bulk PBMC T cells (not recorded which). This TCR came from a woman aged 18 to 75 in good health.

CDR3 amino acids: CASSGGSLNTEAFF. J is TRBJ1-1 and V is TRBV5-1; the D gene TCRdb calls, TRBD1, cannot be checked with no DNA. The length of the CDR3 is 14 residues. Germline V gene lookup returns CDR1 SGHRS and CDR2 YFSETQ.